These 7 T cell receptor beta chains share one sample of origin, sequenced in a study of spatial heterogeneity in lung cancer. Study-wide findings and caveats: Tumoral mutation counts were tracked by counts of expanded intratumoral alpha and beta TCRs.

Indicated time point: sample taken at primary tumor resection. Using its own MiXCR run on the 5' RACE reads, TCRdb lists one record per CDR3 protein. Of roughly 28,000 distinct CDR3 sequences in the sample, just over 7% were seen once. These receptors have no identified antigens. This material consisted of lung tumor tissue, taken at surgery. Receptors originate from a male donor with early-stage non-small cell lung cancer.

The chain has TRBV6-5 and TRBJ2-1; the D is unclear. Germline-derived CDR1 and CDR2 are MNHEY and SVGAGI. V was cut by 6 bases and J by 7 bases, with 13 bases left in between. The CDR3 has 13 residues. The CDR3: CASSLTDFNEQFF. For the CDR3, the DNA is TGTGCCAGCAGCTTGACGGATTTTAATGAGCAGTTCTTC.

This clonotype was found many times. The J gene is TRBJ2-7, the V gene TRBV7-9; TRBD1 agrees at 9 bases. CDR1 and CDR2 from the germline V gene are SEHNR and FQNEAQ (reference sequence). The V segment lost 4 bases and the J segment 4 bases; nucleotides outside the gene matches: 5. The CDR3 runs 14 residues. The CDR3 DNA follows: TGTGCCAGCAGCTGGGGACAGGGTGGGTACGAGCAGTACTTC. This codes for CASSWGQGGYEQYF.

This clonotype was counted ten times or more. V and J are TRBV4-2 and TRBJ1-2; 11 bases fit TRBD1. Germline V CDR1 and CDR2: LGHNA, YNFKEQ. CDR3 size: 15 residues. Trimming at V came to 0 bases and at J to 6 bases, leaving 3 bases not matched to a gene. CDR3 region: CASSQEGQGADGYTF. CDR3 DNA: TGTGCCAGCAGCCAAGAAGGACAGGGGGCTGATGGCTACACCTTC.

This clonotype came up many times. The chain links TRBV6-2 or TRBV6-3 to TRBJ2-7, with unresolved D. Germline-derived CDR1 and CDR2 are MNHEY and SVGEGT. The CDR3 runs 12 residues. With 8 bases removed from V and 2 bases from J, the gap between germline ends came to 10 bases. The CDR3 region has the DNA TGTGCCAGCTCCAACGCCCCCTACGAGCAGTACTTC. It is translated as CASSNAPYEQYF.

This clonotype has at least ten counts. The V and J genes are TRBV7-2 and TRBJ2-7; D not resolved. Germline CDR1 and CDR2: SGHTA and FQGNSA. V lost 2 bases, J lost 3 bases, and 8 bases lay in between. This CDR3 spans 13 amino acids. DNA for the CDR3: TGTGCCAGCAGCTTATGGTCTAACTACGAGCAGTACTTC. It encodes CASSLWSNYEQYF.

The CDR3: CASSLADLSYNEQFF. The CDR3 nucleotides read TGTGCCAGCAGCTTGGCAGACTTATCCTACAATGAGCAGTTCTTC. The chain is built from TRBV5-4 and TRBJ2-1, with no clear D. CDR1 is SGHNT and CDR2 is YYREEE in the germline V gene (reference sequence). The germline V and J ends were trimmed by 0 bases and 1 base, with 8 bases remaining between them. CDR3 length equals 15 residues.

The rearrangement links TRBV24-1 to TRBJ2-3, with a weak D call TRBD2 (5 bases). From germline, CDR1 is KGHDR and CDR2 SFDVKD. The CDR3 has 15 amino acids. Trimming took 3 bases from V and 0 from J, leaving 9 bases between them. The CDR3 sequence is CATSDPAGSTDTQYF. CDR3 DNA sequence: TGTGCCACCAGTGATCCTGCGGGCAGCACAGATACGCAGTATTTT.